This T cell receptor (beta chain) was documented in a study of CXCR3-negative and CXCR3-positive naive CD8 T cells. Germline CDR1 MNHEY, CDR2 SMNVEV (reference sequence). The CDR3 contains 17 residues. Via 5' RACE with UMI labels, TRB cDNA libraries were prepared. TCRdb reprocessed the 5' RACE reads and stores each CDR3 protein as one record, lacking DNA. This table holds roughly 71,000 distinct CDR3 sequences. The clonotype comes from a human donor in good health. Some clones in this sample may be carry-over from other donors' samples. Sequencing was done on a sample of naive CXCR3- CD8+ T cells from blood. Subset reported: CD45RO-CCR7+CD27+CD95- naive CD8+ T cells lacking CXCR3 (TNR3-). The J gene is TRBJ2-4, the V gene TRBV27. CDR3: CASSPELLVLAKNIQYF.